A single sample is the source of the 6 T cell receptor beta chains below, sequenced in a study of CD8+ T cells in alopecia areata. Treatment noted: oral pan-JAK inhibitor, 5-10 mg twice daily. Investigators isolated RNA and reverse transcribed it into cDNA to act as the sequencing template. The repertoire was sequenced with immunoSEQ multiplex PCR; TCRdb's copy has only in-frame clones and lacks some. The top ten hold 16% of the sample, which has some 170,000 clones, around 58% seen once. The material sequenced was CD4+ T cells sorted from blood, taken at approximately week 60, from a patient treated with tofacitinib. The receptors derive from a human donor with alopecia areata.

This clone showed up just once. The rearrangement links TRBV5-5 to TRBJ2-7; D is unclear. Germline CDR1 is SGHKS and CDR2 is YYEKEE (reference sequence). V was cut by 6 bases and J by 4 bases, with 8 bases left in between. The CDR3 is 11 amino acids. CDR3 residues: CASTALYEQYF. The CDR3 coding sequence is TGTGCCAGCACCGCTTTATACGAGCAGTACTTC.

This chain uses TRBV7-6 with TRBJ2-5, with D uncertain. From germline, CDR1 is SGHVS and CDR2 FNYEAQ. The CDR3 extends over 14 amino acids. V was clipped by 1 base and J by 5 bases, with 11 bases between them. CDR3 in amino acids: CASSLVPTVETQYF. In DNA, the CDR3 is TGTGCCAGCAGCTTAGTTCCCACAGTCGAGACCCAGTACTTC.

V usage is TRBV10-3 and J usage is TRBJ2-2; TRBD1 matches 9 bases. The length of the CDR3 is 17 residues. The ends lost 0 bases at V and 4 bases at J; junction bases unmatched: 6. Germline assignment: CDR1 ENHRY and CDR2 SYGVKD. The CDR3 loop reads CAISESSRQGGTGELFF. The DNA for the CDR3 is TGTGCCATCAGTGAGTCGTCGAGACAGGGGGGCACCGGGGAGCTGTTTTTT.

This clone came up a few times. The rearrangement joins TRBV18 to TRBJ1-1; 9 positions agree with TRBD1. Germline V CDR1 and CDR2: KGHSH, LQKENI. This CDR3 spans 15 amino acids. V lost 3 bases and J lost 5; bases outside the gene matches: 7. The CDR3 DNA reads as TGTGCCAGCTCACCTCGACAGGGGGAAGGGACTGAAGCTTTCTTT. The encoded protein is CASSPRQGEGTEAFF. Complete variable domain (other parts from reference TRBV18 and TRBJ1-1): NAGVMQNPRHLVRRRGQEARLRCSPMKGHSHVYWYRQLPEEGLKFMVYLQKENIIDESGMPKERFSAEFPKEGPSILRIQQVVRGDSAAYFCASSPRQGEGTEAFFGQGTRLTVV.

The CDR3 loop reads CASSLKFETQYF. CDR3 DNA sequence: TGTGCCAGCAGCTTAAAGTTTGAGACCCAGTACTTC. V is TRBV11-2 and J is TRBJ2-5; no clear D gene. V lost 2 bases and J 5 bases, leaving 6 bases between the germline ends. Germline-derived CDR1 and CDR2 are SGHAT and FQNNGV. CDR3 size: 12 residues.

This chain connects TRBV6-5 to TRBJ1-1, with a possible D match to TRBD1 (5 bases). CDR1 is MNHEY, CDR2 SVGAGI, per germline. The CDR3 is 14 amino acids. The germline V and J ends were trimmed by 4 bases and 0 bases, with 9 bases remaining between them. DNA for the CDR3: TGTGCCAGCAGTTTGGGGGGGGTGAACACTGAAGCTTTCTTT. Encoded protein: CASSLGGVNTEAFF.